The 23 T cell receptor beta chains below were found in one sample sequenced in a study of shared clonotypes between healthy human individuals (dated by TCRdb to about 2020). Receptors were amplified or captured by the immunoSEQ multiplex PCR assay. Sourced from immuneACCESS, this table was stored by TCRdb with only in-frame sequences that have V and J called. A share of the clones is absent; for the studies checked, an unresolved V gene accounts for under half, and the remainder has no known explanation. Across this sample there are 100,000 or so clones, with roughly two thirds seen only once. The ten largest clonotypes hold roughly 24% of the sample. What was sequenced was memory CD8+ T cells sorted from blood. This specimen's cell subset or site label, interpreted: CD45RO+ cells pooled with CCR7-negative TemRA cells. These receptors originate from a woman aged 25 to 39 in good health.

The V gene is TRBV28, the J gene TRBJ1-2, with 8 bases matching TRBD1. CDR3 size: 17 residues. V trimming: 5 bases; J trimming: 10 bases; junction bases outside the gene matches: 21. The germline V gene has CDR1 MDHEN and CDR2 SYDVKM. The DNA for the CDR3 is TGTGCCAGCAGTACCTCCGACCTGAGCAGGGGGCGGCCAGACTACACCTTC. This codes for CASSTSDLSRGRPDYTF.

In the case of this clone: Just one base apart from a much larger clone, this may be a read error. The sample has other DNA sequences that encode this CDR3 too. The chain is built from TRBV2 and TRBJ2-7, with D tentatively TRBD1 or TRBD2 (5 bases each). Trimming stripped 6 bases from V and 0 bases from J, with 9 bases between. The CDR3 covers 13 residues. Germline values: CDR1 SNHLY, CDR2 FYNNEI. CDR3 DNA: TGTGCCAGCAGCGGGGACCCCTCCTACGAGCAGTACTTC. Translation gives CASSGDPSYEQYF.

This chain joins TRBV7-9 and TRBJ1-1; D call uncertain. In germline, CDR1 is SEHNR, CDR2 FQNEAQ (reference sequence). CDR3 length: 12 amino acids. V lost 2 bases, J lost 3 bases, and 4 bases lay in between. The CDR3 DNA reads as TGTGCCAGCAGCTTATATCACACTGAAGCTTTCTTT. Translated, it gives CASSLYHTEAFF.

V gene TRBV5-1 combines with J gene TRBJ2-1; D unresolved. V lost 0 bases to trimming and J lost 0 bases, with 10 bases between them. From germline, CDR1 is SGHRS and CDR2 YFSETQ. This CDR3 comprises 16 residues. This CDR3 is CASSLEAFSSYNEQFF. CDR3 bases: TGCGCCAGCAGCTTGGAAGCTTTTAGCTCCTACAATGAGCAGTTCTTC.

The rearrangement links TRBV5-1 to TRBJ1-2; D may be TRBD1 (6 bases). CDR1 SGHRS and CDR2 YFSETQ come from the germline V gene. The CDR3 sequence is 15 residues long. Trimming left V 4 bases short and J 5 bases short, with 18 bases between. The CDR3 here is CASSPRGVVVYGYTF. The CDR3 DNA follows: TGCGCCAGCAGCCCGAGGGGGGTGGTTGTATATGGCTACACCTTC.

This clone was observed a handful of times. The rearrangement uses TRBV25-1 and TRBJ2-2; no reliable D call. Germline V gene sequence: CDR1 MGHDK, CDR2 SYGVNS. This CDR3 comprises 16 residues. The V end lost 3 bases, the J end lost 1 base, and 12 bases lay between the germline ends. This chain's CDR3 is CASSDPNDGNTGELFF. CDR3 in DNA: TGTGCCAGCAGTGATCCGAACGACGGGAACACCGGGGAGCTGTTTTTT.

This clone has just one count. This CDR3 reads CASSFSGRGDTQYF. CDR3 coding DNA: TGCGCCAGCAGCTTTAGCGGGAGAGGAGATACGCAGTATTTT. The V and J genes are TRBV10-2 and TRBJ2-3; TRBD2 matches at 9 bases. Trimming at V came to 6 bases and at J to 5 bases, leaving 6 bases not matched to a gene. The CDR3 runs 14 residues. Germline V gene sequence: CDR1 WSHSY, CDR2 SAAADI.

This clone is labeled medium-sized (0.01 to 0.1%). Other DNA sequences within the sample encode an identical CDR3. V gene TRBV11-2 combines with J gene TRBJ2-7; unclear D gene. CDR1 is SGHAT, CDR2 FQNNGV, per germline. CDR3 length: 13 residues. Trimming pared 1 base from V and 3 bases from J, leaving 7 bases between. The CDR3 protein is CASSLGPNYEQYF. The CDR3, as DNA: TGTGCCAGCAGCTTAGGTCCAAACTACGAGCAGTACTTC.

This clone was seen once. This chain joins TRBV7-9 and TRBJ2-2, with D perhaps matching TRBD1 or TRBD2 (5 bases each). CDR1 and CDR2 from the germline V gene are SEHNR and FQNEAQ (reference sequence). The CDR3 runs to 17 residues. V shed 5 bases and J shed 1 base, with 17 bases lying between them. The CDR3 protein is CASSPPSGRGNTGELFF. As DNA, the CDR3 is TGTGCCAGCAGCCCACCATCGGGACGGGGGAACACCGGGGAGCTGTTTTTT.

On this clone itself: This may be a read error, as it is one base from a much larger clone. This chain links TRBV4-2 with TRBJ2-7; maybe TRBD1 (5 bases). Germline CDR1 LGHNA, CDR2 YNFKEQ. The CDR3 runs to 16 residues. V shed 0 bases and J shed 2 bases, with 14 bases lying between them. The CDR3 loop reads CASSQDGADVPYEQYF. DNA of the CDR3: TGTGCCAGCAGCCAAGATGGGGCCGACGTCCCCTACGAGCAGTACTTC.

V gene TRBV27 combines with J gene TRBJ1-2, with D perhaps matching TRBD1 (5 bases). CDR1 and CDR2 (germline): MNHEY, SMNVEV (reference sequence). The CDR3 totals 14 residues. With 3 bases removed from V and 1 base from J, the gap between germline ends came to 9 bases. The DNA for the CDR3 is TGTGCCAGCAGTTTTGAAGGGGATAACTATGGCTACACCTTC. Its translation: CASSFEGDNYGYTF.

The chain links TRBV6-4 to TRBJ2-1; TRBD2 agrees at 8 bases. CDR1 and CDR2 from the germline V gene are MRHNA and SNTAGT. This CDR3 comprises 15 residues. The V gene end was trimmed by 3 bases and the J gene end by 4 bases; junction bases not matched to a gene: 5. CDR3 sequence reads: CASSEGLAGYNEQFF. For the CDR3, the DNA is TGTGCCAGCAGTGAGGGTCTAGCGGGTTACAATGAGCAGTTCTTC.

The chain joins TRBV25-1 to TRBJ1-2; D is perhaps TRBD1 (5 bases). The germline V gene has CDR1 MGHDK and CDR2 SYGVNS. The CDR3 runs to 14 residues. With 0 bases removed from V and 5 bases from J, the gap between germline ends came to 10 bases. DNA of the CDR3: TGTGCCAGCAGTGAATACACAGGTGTTTATGGCTACACCTTC. This codes for CASSEYTGVYGYTF.

In this sample, this clone turned up many times. This rearrangement joins TRBV9 to TRBJ1-4, with D possibly TRBD1 on 5 matching bases. Deletions cut 0 bases from V and 7 bases from J, with 13 bases between. Germline values: CDR1 SGDLS, CDR2 YYNGEE. The CDR3 runs 15 residues. Here the CDR3 reads CASSVGGTPREKLFF. The DNA for the CDR3 is TGTGCCAGCAGCGTAGGTGGGACCCCTCGTGAAAAACTGTTTTTT.

This chain uses TRBV6-1 with TRBJ1-2; TRBD1 matches at 9 bases. Germline CDR1 is MNHNS and CDR2 is SASEGT. After removal of 5 bases from V and 8 bases from J, the junction contained 6 bases not matched to a gene. The CDR3 has 13 amino acids. Here the CDR3 DNA reads TGTGCCAGCAGTCCCGACAGGGGGGGAGGCTACACCTTC. Translation gives CASSPDRGGGYTF.

This clone appeared a few times. The chain employs TRBV19 and TRBJ1-1; 10 bases are a match to TRBD1. Germline lookup yields CDR1 LNHDA and CDR2 SQIVND (reference sequence). This CDR3 contains 17 residues. Unmatched junction bases numbered 11, after V lost 2 bases and J lost 5 bases. The CDR3 region has the DNA TGTGCCAGTAGTATACTACCCCGGACAGGGGGAAAGACTGAAGCTTTCTTT. As protein: CASSILPRTGGKTEAFF. Based on the CDR3 plus reference TRBV19 and TRBJ1-1, the full variable domain is DGGITQSPKYLFRKEGQNVTLSCEQNLNHDAMYWYRQDPGQGLRLIYYSQIVNDFQKGDIAEGYSVSREKKESFPLTVTSAQKNPTAFYLCASSILPRTGGKTEAFFGQGTRLTVV.

V is TRBV9 and J is TRBJ2-1; 13 bases match TRBD2. With 3 bases clipped from V and 5 bases from J, the junction kept 5 bases outside the gene matches. There are 16 residues in the CDR3. Germline V CDR1 and CDR2: SGDLS, YYNGEE. In DNA form, the CDR3 reads TGTGCCAGCAGCGGTACGACTAGCGGGAGGCACAATGAGCAGTTCTTC. This codes for CASSGTTSGRHNEQFF.

The rearrangement joins TRBV13 to TRBJ2-7; the D is unclear. Germline V gives CDR1 PRHDT, CDR2 FYEKMQ (reference sequence). V lost 3 bases, J lost 2 bases, and 8 bases lay in between. The CDR3 has 13 residues. CDR3: CASSFLLAYEQYF. Written as DNA, the CDR3 is TGTGCCAGCAGCTTCTTGCTAGCCTACGAGCAGTACTTC. Combining the CDR3 with reference TRBV13 and TRBJ2-7 gives the whole variable domain AAGVIQSPRHLIKEKRETATLKCYPIPRHDTVYWYQQGPGQDPQFLISFYEKMQSDKGSIPDRFSAQQFSDYHSELNMSSLELGDSALYFCASSFLLAYEQYFGPGTRLTVT.

The V and J genes are TRBV28 and TRBJ1-1, with 8 bases fitting TRBD1. V was clipped by 7 bases and J by 4 bases; unmatched bases: 8. This CDR3 comprises 14 residues. Germline V lookup: CDR1 MDHEN, CDR2 SYDVKM. CDR3 sequence reads: CASNPGQGLTEAFF. CDR3 in DNA: TGTGCCAGCAACCCTGGACAGGGACTCACTGAAGCTTTCTTT.

The chain couples TRBV30 to TRBJ1-2; the D is unclear. Germline lookup yields CDR1 GTSNPN and CDR2 SVGIG (reference sequence). Trimming removed 6 bases from V and 6 bases from J, with 14 bases in between. The CDR3 runs 12 residues. Written as DNA, the CDR3 is TGTGCCTGCACCGGAAGGAGAGATGGCTACACCTTC. Translating it yields CACTGRRDGYTF.

This rearrangement joins TRBV9 to TRBJ1-3, with D possibly matching TRBD1 (5 bases). Trimming took off 3 bases at V and 0 bases at J, with 10 bases between the two ends. Germline V CDR1 and CDR2: SGDLS, YYNGEE. This CDR3 has 15 residues. CDR3 sequence reads: CASSDQGSSGNTIYF. The CDR3 DNA reads as TGTGCCAGCAGCGATCAGGGATCCTCTGGAAACACCATATATTTT.

This clone showed up just once. The J gene is TRBJ2-1, the V gene TRBV27; 10 bases map to TRBD2. The CDR3 runs to 16 residues. CDR1 is MNHEY, CDR2 SMNVEV, per germline (reference sequence). J was trimmed by 7 bases and V by 5 bases; bases with no gene match: 11. The chain's CDR3 is CASSPSPAGGLNEQFF. The DNA for the CDR3 is TGTGCCAGCAGTCCCTCCCCAGCGGGAGGGCTGAATGAGCAGTTCTTC.

This chain's CDR3 is CASSFTRRNEQFF. DNA for the CDR3: TGTGCCAGCAGTTTCACCCGTCGGAATGAGCAGTTCTTC. J is TRBJ2-1 and V is TRBV27; no clear D. The CDR3 sequence is 13 residues long. The germline V gene encodes CDR1 MNHEY and CDR2 SMNVEV (reference sequence). Trimming shortened V by 3 bases and J by 7 bases, and 10 bases separated the two germline ends.